The 18 T cell receptor beta chains below all came from one sample that was sequenced in a study of T cell responses to AZD1222 COVID-19 vaccine. Sequenced by immunoSEQ multiplex PCR; TCRdb stores in-frame clones only, minus some. The sample records under 140,000 clones, approximately 94% being singletons. The sample consisted of peripheral blood, taken 28 days after the second AZD1222 dose. The receptor set was obtained from an adult who received the AZD1222 COVID-19 vaccine.

The chain recombines TRBV5-1 with TRBJ2-7, with TRBD1 identical over 9 bases. After removal of 2 bases from V and 5 bases from J, the junction contained 5 bases not matched to a gene. Germline V gene data show CDR1 as SGHRS and CDR2 as YFSETQ. The CDR3 length is 14 residues. This CDR3 reads CASSLQGAHDEQYF. The CDR3 DNA is TGCGCCAGCAGCTTACAGGGGGCGCACGACGAGCAGTACTTC.

The gene calls are TRBV19 and TRBJ2-7; 14 bases line up with TRBD2. The CDR3 has 13 amino acids. Losses at the gene ends were 6 bases for V and 9 bases for J; bases not matched to a gene: 4. Germline CDR1 reads LNHDA; CDR2 reads SQIVND (reference sequence). In DNA form, the CDR3 reads TGTGCCAGTAGGGGACTAGCGGGAGAACGGCAGTACTTC. It codes for CASRGLAGERQYF.

The chain has TRBV18 and TRBJ1-2; D remains unclear. V was pared by 4 bases and J by 3 bases, with 15 bases between. Germline loops: CDR1 KGHSH, CDR2 LQKENI. The CDR3 has 15 amino acids. CDR3 sequence reads: CASSQGLRIDYGYTF. CDR3 bases: TGTGCCAGCTCACAAGGACTGCGGATTGACTATGGCTACACCTTC. Looking up the rest from reference TRBV18 and TRBJ1-2 gives the full variable domain: NAGVMQNPRHLVRRRGQEARLRCSPMKGHSHVYWYRQLPEEGLKFMVYLQKENIIDESGMPKERFSAEFPKEGPSILRIQQVVRGDSAAYFCASSQGLRIDYGYTFGSGTRLTVV.

The V gene is TRBV27, the J gene TRBJ1-1, with D tentatively TRBD1 (5 bases). Germline V gene lookup returns CDR1 MNHEY and CDR2 SMNVEV (reference sequence). This CDR3 is built from 12 residues. Trimming took 5 bases from V and 5 from J, leaving 9 bases between them. In DNA, the CDR3 is TGTGCCAGCAGTCCGGGGGGAACTGAAGCTTTCTTT. Encoded protein: CASSPGGTEAFF.

This sequence joins TRBV5-4 and TRBJ1-2; D remains ambiguous. This CDR3 spans 16 amino acids. From germline, CDR1 is SGHNT and CDR2 YYREEE (reference sequence). V was pared by 0 bases and J by 0 bases, with 12 bases between. CDR3 sequence: CASSLGGLLANYGYTF. The CDR3 DNA is TGTGCCAGCAGCTTGGGAGGACTGCTCGCTAACTATGGCTACACCTTC.

This CDR3 reads CASRRREKQFF. Here the CDR3 DNA reads TGTGCCAGCAGAAGGCGAGAAAAGCAGTTCTTC. This chain joins TRBV27 and TRBJ2-1; D gene ambiguous. Trimming removed 6 bases at V and 11 bases at J, with 11 bases between. The CDR3 loop spans 11 amino acids. Germline CDR1 is MNHEY and CDR2 is SMNVEV (reference sequence).

In this sample, this clone turned up a few times. The V and J genes are TRBV6-7 and TRBJ2-1; D is unresolved. TRBV6-7 is flagged as an ORF with uncertain function. The CDR3 sequence is 17 residues long. The V and J ends lost 0 bases and 9 bases respectively, with 21 bases between them. The CDR3 protein is CASSYSGRQLPVGEQFF. Written as DNA, the CDR3 is TGTGCCAGCAGTTACTCGGGTCGGCAACTACCGGTTGGTGAGCAGTTCTTC.

V is TRBV5-1 and J is TRBJ1-6; D perhaps matches TRBD1 (5 bases). Germline loops: CDR1 SGHRS, CDR2 YFSETQ. The CDR3 length is 15 residues. V lost 1 base and J 8 bases, leaving 13 bases between the germline ends. CDR3 coding DNA: TGCGCCAGCAGCTTGTCGGTGGGGGGTGATTCACCCCTCCACTTT. Protein: CASSLSVGGDSPLHF.

The chain couples TRBV13 to TRBJ1-2; unclear D gene. The CDR3 has 13 amino acids. V was clipped by 5 bases and J by 8 bases, with 15 bases between them. In germline, CDR1 is PRHDT, CDR2 FYEKMQ (reference sequence). CDR3 in DNA: TGTGCCAGCAGCCCCCCCTCCGTTGAGGGCTACACCTTC. This encodes CASSPPSVEGYTF.

The chain combines TRBV15 with TRBJ2-1; TRBD1 agrees at 9 bases. J gave up 2 bases and V 8 bases, and 1 base lay outside the gene matches. Germline-derived CDR1 and CDR2 are LNHNV and YYDKDF (reference sequence). The CDR3 covers 13 residues. CDR3 protein: CATWDRAYNEQFF. CDR3 bases: TGTGCCACCTGGGACAGGGCCTACAATGAGCAGTTCTTC.

This chain links TRBV3-1 (or the pseudogene TRBV3-2) with TRBJ2-1; D not resolved. The V end was cut by 8 bases, the J end by 2 bases, with 22 bases between. The CDR3 runs 17 residues. In germline, CDR1 is LGHDT, CDR2 YNNKEL (reference sequence). This CDR3 is CASSSRRSLKPYNEQFF. CDR3 DNA: TGTGCCAGCTCATCGCGACGGAGCTTGAAACCCTACAATGAGCAGTTCTTC.

The V gene is TRBV10-1, the J gene TRBJ2-1; TRBD2 matches 9 bases. Trimming at V came to 0 bases and at J to 8 bases, leaving 11 bases not matched to a gene. Germline V gives CDR1 WNHNN, CDR2 SYGVQD (reference sequence). The CDR3 is 17 residues long. DNA for the CDR3: TGCGCCAGCAGTGAGTCCTCAGGGCTAGCGGGGAACTATGAGCAGTTCTTC. Translation gives CASSESSGLAGNYEQFF.

This clone was counted a single time. This chain joins TRBV18 and TRBJ2-7, with 7 bases identical to TRBD1. V gave up 2 bases and J gave up 6 bases; unmatched junction bases: 7. Germline assignment: CDR1 KGHSH and CDR2 LQKENI. The CDR3 sequence is 14 residues long. CDR3 in amino acids: CASSPGQGVVEQYF. DNA for the CDR3: TGTGCCAGCTCACCAGGTCAGGGGGTCGTCGAGCAGTACTTC.

The CDR3 coding sequence is TGTGCCAGCAGTTTATTCGGACTAGCGGGCTACGAGCAGTACTTC. As protein: CASSLFGLAGYEQYF. This sequence joins TRBV27 and TRBJ2-7; 11 bases fit TRBD2. This CDR3 region has 15 residues. The trim removed 1 base at V and 3 bases at J, leaving 2 bases unmatched. Germline lookup yields CDR1 MNHEY and CDR2 SMNVEV (reference sequence).

The rearrangement joins TRBV24-1 to TRBJ2-5; possibly TRBD2 for D (6 bases). The CDR3 is 16 residues long. Trimming pared 4 bases from V and 2 bases from J, leaving 16 bases between. Germline loops: CDR1 KGHDR, CDR2 SFDVKD. The CDR3 DNA reads as TGTGCCACCAGTGACAACCTCGGCGGGGATCAAGAGACCCAGTACTTC. It translates to CATSDNLGGDQETQYF.

The J gene is TRBJ2-5, the V gene TRBV5-4; the D is unclear. Trimming cost V 0 bases and J 2 bases, with 5 bases left between them. The CDR3 sequence is 13 residues long. Germline V lookup: CDR1 SGHNT, CDR2 YYREEE (reference sequence). CDR3 coding DNA: TGTGCCAGCAGCTTGGGCCAACAAGAGACCCAGTACTTC. It yields the protein CASSLGQQETQYF. The complete variable domain, with remaining parts taken from reference TRBV5-4 and TRBJ2-5, reads ETGVTQSPTHLIKTRGQQVTLRCSSQSGHNTVSWYQQALGQGPQFIFQYYREEENGRGNFPPRFSGLQFPNYSSELNVNALELDDSALYLCASSLGQQETQYFGPGTRLLVL.

This sequence joins TRBV7-6 and TRBJ2-1, with TRBD2 as a possible D gene (7 bases). Germline CDR1 reads SGHVS; CDR2 reads FNYEAQ. V lost 5 bases and J lost 7, with 21 bases in between. The CDR3 contains 16 residues. The CDR3 is CASSPAGTPFLNEQFF. CDR3 coding DNA: TGTGCCAGCAGCCCAGCGGGGACACCGTTCTTGAATGAGCAGTTCTTC.

V is TRBV29-1 and J is TRBJ1-1, with 8 bases that match TRBD1. The CDR3 spans 14 residues. After removal of 5 bases from V and 0 bases from J, the junction contained 5 bases not matched to a gene. Looked up from germline, CDR1 is SQVTM and CDR2 is ANQGSEA. The CDR3 sequence: CSVSTGDLNTEAFF. CDR3 sequence (DNA): TGCAGCGTTTCGACAGGGGATCTGAACACTGAAGCTTTCTTT. The full variable domain, its missing parts supplied by reference TRBV29-1 and TRBJ1-1, is SAVISQKPSRDICQRGTSLTIQCQVDSQVTMMFWYRQQPGQSLTLIATANQGSEATYESGFVIDKFPISRPNLTFSTLTVSNMSPEDSSIYLCSVSTGDLNTEAFFGQGTRLTVV.